Below, 32 T cell receptor beta chains from the same sample are listed, as sequenced in a study of T cell repertoires in cytomegalovirus infection. These TCRs' antigens remain unknown. TCRdb reprocessed the reads via MiXCR and lists one record per CDR3 protein. This sample carries some 120,000 distinct CDR3 sequences, approximately 30% of them seen once, and the ten largest clones take roughly three fifths. The sample consisted of CD8+ T cells from cultured PBMCs, taken from culture after CMV antigen stimulation. Every receptor here comes from a human donor in good health (CMV status not recorded). Some clones in this sample may be carry-over from other donors' samples.

This clonotype was recorded at least ten times. This chain uses TRBV6-1 with TRBJ2-1, with 11 bases aligning to TRBD2. Trimming removed 6 bases from V and 10 bases from J; junction bases left unmatched: 11. The germline V gene has CDR1 MNHNS and CDR2 SASEGT. The length of the CDR3 is 15 residues. The CDR3 spells CASSPLAGDKLEQFF. Written as DNA, the CDR3 is TGTGCCAGCAGCCCACTAGCGGGGGATAAACTCGAGCAGTTCTTC.

This clonotype has only a few counts. J is TRBJ2-7 and V is TRBV7-2; 8 bases align to TRBD1. CDR1 SGHTA and CDR2 FQGNSA come from the germline V gene. Germline trimming cut 5 bases from V and 7 bases from J; bases unmatched to any gene: 7. The CDR3 is 13 amino acids. CDR3 amino acids: CASSAGGQGEQYF. The CDR3 DNA is TGTGCCAGCAGCGCCGGAGGACAGGGAGAGCAGTACTTC.

The chain joins TRBV6-1 to TRBJ1-2; perhaps TRBD1 as D (6 bases). The CDR3 sequence is 16 residues long. Trimming cost V 6 bases and J 0 bases, with 17 bases left between them. Germline-derived CDR1 and CDR2 are MNHNS and SASEGT. CDR3 in amino acids: CASSPAWKGANYGYTF. CDR3 DNA sequence: TGTGCCAGCAGCCCCGCATGGAAGGGGGCTAACTATGGCTACACCTTC.

This chain joins TRBV2 and TRBJ1-5, with 7 bases identical to TRBD1. Germline V gene data show CDR1 as SNHLY and CDR2 as FYNNEI. The length of the CDR3 is 17 residues. V lost 6 bases to trimming and J lost 2 bases; unmatched junction nucleotides: 13. The DNA of the CDR3 is TGTGCCAGCAGAACCACTCACAGGGGCGATGGCAATCAGCCCCAGCATTTT. Translation gives CASRTTHRGDGNQPQHF. Full variable domain (remainder filled in from reference TRBV2 and TRBJ1-5): EPEVTQTPSHQVTQMGQEVILRCVPISNHLYFYWYRQILGQKVEFLVSFYNNEISEKSEIFDDQFSVERPDGSNFTLKIRSTKLEDSAMYFCASRTTHRGDGNQPQHFGDGTRLSIL.

There are many counts of this clonotype. This chain links TRBV7-2 with TRBJ1-2; D gene ambiguous. This CDR3 region has 12 residues. Deletions cut 1 base from V and 2 bases from J, with 2 bases between. The V gene's germline CDR1 is SGHTA and CDR2 FQGNSA. The CDR3 here is CASSLGNYGYTF. The CDR3, as DNA: TGTGCCAGCAGCTTAGGAAACTATGGCTACACCTTC.

This chain joins TRBV6-6 and TRBJ2-5; D remains unclear. V lost 5 bases and J lost 2, with 9 bases in between. This CDR3 region has 13 residues. The germline gives CDR1 MNHNY, CDR2 SVGAGI (reference sequence). Here the CDR3 reads CASSPRAQETQYF. The CDR3 DNA sequence: TGTGCCAGCAGTCCCCGGGCACAAGAGACCCAGTACTTC.

V usage is TRBV2 and J usage is TRBJ1-6; the D gene is possibly TRBD1 (6 bases). Trimming cost V 1 base and J 10 bases, with 17 bases left between them. The CDR3 is 16 amino acids. Germline V gene data show CDR1 as SNHLY and CDR2 as FYNNEI. The CDR3 DNA reads TGTGCCAGCAGTGAAGAGGGGCCGGGGGCAGGATCACCCCTCCACTTT. Its translation: CASSEEGPGAGSPLHF.

This sequence joins TRBV7-6 and TRBJ2-1; D is unresolved. The germline V gene has CDR1 SGHVS and CDR2 FNYEAQ. The CDR3 spans 15 residues. Trimming cost V 0 bases and J 2 bases, with 8 bases left between them. The CDR3 DNA reads as TGTGCCAGCAGCTTAGCGATCACAACCTACAATGAGCAGTTCTTC. Translating gives CASSLAITTYNEQFF.

This clonotype was counted between two and nine times. V gene TRBV15 combines with J gene TRBJ2-1, with TRBD2 matching 13 bases. The CDR3 covers 19 residues. Germline lookup yields CDR1 LNHNV and CDR2 YYDKDF (reference sequence). The ends lost 1 base at V and 0 bases at J; junction bases unmatched: 6. CDR3 sequence (DNA): TGTGCCACCAGCAGAGCTGGGACTAGCGGGGCAAGCTCCTACAATGAGCAGTTCTTC. The encoded protein is CATSRAGTSGASSYNEQFF.

V is TRBV7-2 and J is TRBJ1-4, with a weak D call TRBD1 (5 bases). Germline-derived CDR1 and CDR2 are SGHTA and FQGNSA. V shed 5 bases and J shed 8 bases, with 30 bases lying between them. The CDR3 runs 19 residues. The CDR3 reads CASSHRDGKKLAPGEKLFF. As DNA, the CDR3 is TGTGCCAGCAGCCACCGGGACGGAAAAAAATTAGCCCCTGGAGAAAAACTGTTTTTT.

The chain carries TRBV7-9 and TRBJ2-2; maybe TRBD2 (6 bases). The V gene lost 3 bases and the J gene lost 4 bases, with 9 bases spanning the gap. In germline, CDR1 is SEHNR, CDR2 FQNEAQ (reference sequence). The CDR3 sequence is 14 residues long. This CDR3 is CASSFQGGTGELFF. The CDR3 nucleotides are TGTGCCAGCAGCTTTCAGGGAGGCACCGGGGAGCTGTTTTTT.

This clonotype has a single count. This chain connects TRBV20-1 to TRBJ1-6, with 8 bases that match TRBD1. Germline V gene sequence: CDR1 DFQATT, CDR2 SNEGSKA (reference sequence). CDR3 size: 15 residues. J was trimmed by 3 bases and V by 5 bases; bases with no gene match: 6. CDR3 DNA sequence: TGCAGTGCTCGACGACAGGGGCACTATAATTCACCCCTCCACTTT. Translated, it gives CSARRQGHYNSPLHF.

This clonotype turned up a few times. The rearrangement joins TRBV7-2 to TRBJ2-6, with 11 bases aligning to TRBD1. This CDR3 has 19 residues. V gave up 4 bases and J gave up 2 bases; unmatched junction bases: 10. CDR1 SGHTA and CDR2 FQGNSA come from the germline V gene. The CDR3 sequence is CASSSGIWGQGAGANVLTF. DNA of the CDR3: TGTGCCAGCAGCTCAGGCATTTGGGGACAGGGGGCTGGGGCCAACGTCCTGACTTTC.

This clonotype was found many times. The chain recombines TRBV6-5 with TRBJ1-2; 10 nucleotides match TRBD1. The trim removed 2 bases at V and 5 bases at J, leaving 5 bases unmatched. The germline V gene has CDR1 MNHEY and CDR2 SVGAGI. The CDR3 covers 15 residues. In DNA form, the CDR3 reads TGTGCCAGCAGTTACGGGGACAGGGGTGTTTATGGCTACACCTTC. It translates to CASSYGDRGVYGYTF.

The V call is TRBV12-3 or TRBV12-4, the J call TRBJ2-3, with 7 bases fitting TRBD2. V lost 2 bases, J lost 2 bases, and 4 bases stayed unmatched. This CDR3 is built from 15 residues. The CDR3 DNA reads as TGTGCCAGCAGTTTACCGGGGGGTTCCACAGATACGCAGTATTTT. Translated, it gives CASSLPGGSTDTQYF.

In this sample, this clonotype turned up a few times. The CDR3 DNA follows: TGTGCCAGCAGTTTCACCGCGAGGTACACTGAAGCTTTCTTT. Translated, it gives CASSFTARYTEAFF. This chain uses TRBV27 with TRBJ1-1; D unclear. Germline lookup yields CDR1 MNHEY and CDR2 SMNVEV (reference sequence). V lost 3 bases and J lost 3, with 11 bases in between. The CDR3 has 14 residues.

For the CDR3, the DNA is TGCAGTGCCATAGACATGGGCCAGGGGGCGCGGGGCTACACCTTC. This sequence encodes CSAIDMGQGARGYTF. The chain uses TRBV20-1 and TRBJ1-2, with TRBD1 matching over 8 bases. Germline CDR1 DFQATT, CDR2 SNEGSKA (reference sequence). The CDR3 is 15 residues long. V was clipped by 6 bases and J by 8 bases; unmatched bases: 17.

The chain has TRBV7-9 and TRBJ2-1; D possibly corresponds to TRBD2 (5 bases). This CDR3 region has 16 residues. The V gene's germline CDR1 is SEHNR and CDR2 FQNEAQ (reference sequence). V was cut by 5 bases and J by 2 bases, with 16 bases left in between. CDR3 in amino acids: CASSPAARGTYNEQFF. The CDR3 nucleotides are TGTGCCAGCAGCCCCGCGGCACGGGGTACCTACAATGAGCAGTTCTTC.

The count of this clonotype is one. A read error may explain this, as a much larger clone is one base away. The chain has TRBV7-8 and TRBJ2-2, with 10 bases identical to TRBD1. V gave up 4 bases and J gave up 7 bases; unmatched junction bases: 9. In germline, CDR1 is SGHVS, CDR2 FQNEAQ. The CDR3 runs to 16 residues. The CDR3 DNA reads TGTGCCAGCAGCTCCGGGACAGGGGCTTCCCACGGGGAGCTGTTTTTT. The encoded protein is CASSSGTGASHGELFF. The whole variable domain, filled in from reference TRBV7-8 and TRBJ2-2, reads GAGVSQSPRYKVAKRGQDVALRCDPISGHVSLFWYQQALGQGPEFLTYFQNEAQLDKSGLPSDRFFAERPEGSVSTLKIQRTQQEDSAVYLCASSSGTGASHGELFFGEGSRLTVL.

The chain has TRBV27 and TRBJ2-4, with TRBD1 matching 9 bases. Germline V gene data show CDR1 as MNHEY and CDR2 as SMNVEV (reference sequence). This CDR3 has 17 residues. Trimming at V came to 6 bases and at J to 3 bases, leaving 12 bases not matched to a gene. The CDR3 sequence is CASSSSRTGVGKNIQYF. As DNA, the CDR3 is TGTGCCAGCAGCTCCTCTAGGACAGGGGTCGGCAAAAACATTCAGTACTTC.

This clonotype came up a few times. V usage is TRBV6-6 and J usage is TRBJ1-2; 7 bases agree with TRBD1. Germline CDR1 reads MNHNY; CDR2 reads SVGAGI (reference sequence). The CDR3 covers 15 residues. V was pared by 8 bases and J by 4 bases, with 13 bases of the junction left unmatched. CDR3 sequence (DNA): TGTGCCAGCGAAGTTCTTTACAGGGGAAGCTATGGCTACACCTTC. Translation gives CASEVLYRGSYGYTF.

The chain links TRBV10-3 to TRBJ2-5, with 11 nucleotides matching TRBD1. This CDR3 has 15 amino acids. Germline V gives CDR1 ENHRY, CDR2 SYGVKD. Trimming removed 2 bases from V and 5 bases from J; junction bases left unmatched: 4. CDR3 nucleotide sequence: TGTGCCATCAGTGAGGAGGACAGGGGGCGCGAGACCCAGTACTTC. Protein: CAISEEDRGRETQYF.

This clonotype was counted a few times. The chain couples TRBV4-1 to TRBJ1-2; 7 positions agree with TRBD1. Germline-derived CDR1 and CDR2 are MGHRA and YSYEKL. V trimming: 4 bases; J trimming: 1 base; junction bases outside the gene matches: 6. The CDR3 loop spans 15 amino acids. CDR3 residues: CASSPGQNSNYGYTF. CDR3 DNA sequence: TGCGCCAGCAGCCCGGGACAGAACAGTAACTATGGCTACACCTTC.

This clonotype showed up just once. The chain carries TRBV6-2 or TRBV6-3 and TRBJ2-7; the D call may be TRBD1 or TRBD2 (5 bases each). The CDR3 runs 16 residues. CDR1 MNHEY and CDR2 SVGEGT come from the germline V gene. V was clipped by 4 bases and J by 1 base, with 17 bases between them. In nucleotides, the CDR3 is TGTGCCAGCAGTTTCTCGAGGGGTGTCCCTTCCTACGAGCAGTACTTC. Protein: CASSFSRGVPSYEQYF.

This clonotype occurred once. The chain joins TRBV11-2 to TRBJ1-6; possible D gene TRBD1, 5 bases. CDR1 and CDR2 (germline): SGHAT, FQNNGV. Trimming left V 2 bases short and J 18 bases short, with 38 bases between. The CDR3 length is 20 residues. As DNA, the CDR3 is TGTGCCAGCAGCTTAAATGATCCTCCGGGACGATCGGGGTCCTATAATTCACCCCACTTT. It specifies CASSLNDPPGRSGSYNSPHF.

This chain joins TRBV5-4 and TRBJ1-6, with TRBD1 identical over 9 bases. From germline, CDR1 is SGHNT and CDR2 YYREEE (reference sequence). J gave up 8 bases and V 2 bases, and 5 bases lay outside the gene matches. The CDR3 sequence is 15 residues long. The CDR3 here is CASSLRTGVDSPLHF. The CDR3 bases are TGTGCCAGCAGCTTACGGACAGGGGTTGATTCACCCCTCCACTTT.

This clonotype came up a few times. This sequence joins TRBV7-2 and TRBJ1-2, with unresolved D. This CDR3 has 14 amino acids. Trimming took 1 base from V and 2 from J, leaving 8 bases between them. Germline lookup yields CDR1 SGHTA and CDR2 FQGNSA. The CDR3 protein is CASSLGGTNYGYTF. The DNA of the CDR3 is TGTGCCAGCAGCTTAGGTGGCACCAACTATGGCTACACCTTC.

V usage is TRBV7-8 and J usage is TRBJ2-5; TRBD1 agrees at 8 bases. The germline CDR1 and CDR2 sequences are SGHVS and FQNEAQ. The CDR3 has 14 amino acids. The trim removed 4 bases at V and 2 bases at J, leaving 3 bases unmatched. For the CDR3, the DNA is TGTGCCAGCAGCTCGGACAGGGATCAAGAGACCCAGTACTTC. Translated, it gives CASSSDRDQETQYF. Supplemented by reference TRBV7-8 and TRBJ2-5, the full variable domain reads GAGVSQSPRYKVAKRGQDVALRCDPISGHVSLFWYQQALGQGPEFLTYFQNEAQLDKSGLPSDRFFAERPEGSVSTLKIQRTQQEDSAVYLCASSSDRDQETQYFGPGTRLLVL.

The chain links TRBV20-1 to TRBJ2-1; D is undetermined. Trimming left V 1 base short and J 0 bases short, with 10 bases between. The CDR3 is 15 residues long. Germline V CDR1 and CDR2: DFQATT, SNEGSKA (reference sequence). The CDR3 here is CSARVRLSSYNEQFF. In nucleotides, the CDR3 is TGCAGTGCTAGAGTCAGGTTAAGCTCCTACAATGAGCAGTTCTTC.

This clonotype has a handful of counts. The rearrangement joins TRBV7-9 to TRBJ1-3; 8 bases are shared with TRBD1. The CDR3 runs 15 residues. From germline, CDR1 is SEHNR and CDR2 FQNEAQ (reference sequence). Unmatched junction bases numbered 7, after V lost 7 bases and J lost 2 bases. The CDR3 bases are TGTGCCAGCAACCCGGCGACAGGGGCTGGAAACACCATATATTTT. Amino acid sequence: CASNPATGAGNTIYF.

This clonotype occurred once. The V call is TRBV7-2, the J call TRBJ2-5; no firm D call. V was pared by 1 base and J by 2 bases, with 8 bases between. The CDR3 has 14 residues. The V gene's germline CDR1 is SGHTA and CDR2 FQGNSA. CDR3 DNA sequence: TGTGCCAGCAGCTTAGATGCCCTACAAGAGACCCAGTACTTC. Translating it yields CASSLDALQETQYF.

This clonotype was seen a few times. This chain joins TRBV6-1 and TRBJ1-1, with 7 bases identical to TRBD1. In germline, CDR1 is MNHNS, CDR2 SASEGT. The junction had 10 bases not matched to a gene; V was cut back by 5 bases and J by 4 bases. The CDR3 totals 15 residues. The chain's CDR3 is CASSYGGGLTTEAFF. The CDR3 DNA reads as TGTGCCAGCAGTTATGGAGGGGGCCTGACCACTGAAGCTTTCTTT.